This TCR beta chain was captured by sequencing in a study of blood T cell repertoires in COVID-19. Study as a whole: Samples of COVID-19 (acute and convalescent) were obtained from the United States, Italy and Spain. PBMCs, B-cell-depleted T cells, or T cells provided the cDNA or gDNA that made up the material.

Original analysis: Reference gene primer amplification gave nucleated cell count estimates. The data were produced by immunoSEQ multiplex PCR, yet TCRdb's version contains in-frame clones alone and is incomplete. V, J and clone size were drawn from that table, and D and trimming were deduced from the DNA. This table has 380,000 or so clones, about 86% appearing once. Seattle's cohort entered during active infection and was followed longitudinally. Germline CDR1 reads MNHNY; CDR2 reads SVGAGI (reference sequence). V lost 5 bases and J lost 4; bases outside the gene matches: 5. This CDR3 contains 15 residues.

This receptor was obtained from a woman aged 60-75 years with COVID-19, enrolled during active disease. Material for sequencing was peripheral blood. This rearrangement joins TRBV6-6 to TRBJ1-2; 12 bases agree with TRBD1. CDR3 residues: CASSPRDRGPYGYTF. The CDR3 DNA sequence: TGTGCCAGCAGTCCCCGGGACAGGGGGCCCTATGGCTACACCTTC.